The sequence of this TCR beta chain was determined in a study of cytomegalovirus exposure and HLA in healthy donors. Study-wide results and caveats: V- and J-gene trimming in TCR beta was tied to a missense DCLRE1C variant by an analysis performed later. In a later analysis, productive TCRs from donors in an Asian-associated ancestry cluster reportedly carried fewer N-insertions than the cohort mean.

Germline CDR1 is SNHLY and CDR2 is FYNNEI. This CDR3 comprises 12 residues. V shed 6 bases and J shed 8 bases, with 14 bases lying between them. Worth noting for this clone: Its antigen is not known.

Healthy individuals who donated bone marrow served as the donors. Donors sampled were nominally healthy, though unrecorded immune exposures were likely. A multiplex PCR was run with 60 Vbeta primers and 13 Jbeta primers. Sequenced by immunoSEQ multiplex PCR; TCRdb stores in-frame clones only, minus some. The sample comprises roughly 250,000 clones, about 75% of which are singletons, and under 3% rests with the top ten. This chain connects TRBV2 to TRBJ2-7; D may be TRBD1 (5 bases). This sequence originates from a female donor in good health and CMV-seronegative. Sequenced: PBMCs. The DNA for the CDR3 is TGTGCCAGCAGCTCGGACAAGCGCAAGCAGTACTTC. Translation: CASSSDKRKQYF.